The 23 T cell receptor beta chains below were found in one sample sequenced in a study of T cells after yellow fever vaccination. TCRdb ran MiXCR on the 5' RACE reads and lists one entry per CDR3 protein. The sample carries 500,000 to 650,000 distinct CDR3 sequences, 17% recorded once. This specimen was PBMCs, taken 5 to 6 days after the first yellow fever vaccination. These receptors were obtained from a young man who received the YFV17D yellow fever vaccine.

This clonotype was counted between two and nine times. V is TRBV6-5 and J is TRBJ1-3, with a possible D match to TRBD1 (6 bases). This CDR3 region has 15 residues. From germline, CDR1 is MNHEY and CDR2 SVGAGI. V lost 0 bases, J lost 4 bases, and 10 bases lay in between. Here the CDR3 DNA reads TGTGCCAGCAGTTACTCGCTGGGGGCCGGAAACACCATATATTTT. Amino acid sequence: CASSYSLGAGNTIYF.

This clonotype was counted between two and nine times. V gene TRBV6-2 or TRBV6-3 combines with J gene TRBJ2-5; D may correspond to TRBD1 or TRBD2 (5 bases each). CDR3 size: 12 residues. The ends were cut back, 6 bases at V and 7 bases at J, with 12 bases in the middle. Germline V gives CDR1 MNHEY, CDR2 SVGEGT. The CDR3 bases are TGTGCCAGCAGCAGGGTCGGAGGGACCCAGTACTTC. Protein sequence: CASSRVGGTQYF.

DNA for the CDR3: TGTGCCACCAGCAAACACGTGAGACTAGCGCTGAACGAGCAGTTCTTC. As protein: CATSKHVRLALNEQFF. This chain connects TRBV15 to TRBJ2-1; 8 nucleotides match TRBD2. The V gene's germline CDR1 is LNHNV and CDR2 YYDKDF (reference sequence). CDR3 length: 16 amino acids. Trimming cost V 4 bases and J 10 bases; bases outside gene matches: 15.

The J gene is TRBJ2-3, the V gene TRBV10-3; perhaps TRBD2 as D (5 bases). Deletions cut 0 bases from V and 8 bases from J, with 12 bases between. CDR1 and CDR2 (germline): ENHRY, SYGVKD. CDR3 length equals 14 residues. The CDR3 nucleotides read TGTGCCATCAGTGAGTCCCAGGCGGAGGCTACGCAGTATTTT. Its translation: CAISESQAEATQYF.

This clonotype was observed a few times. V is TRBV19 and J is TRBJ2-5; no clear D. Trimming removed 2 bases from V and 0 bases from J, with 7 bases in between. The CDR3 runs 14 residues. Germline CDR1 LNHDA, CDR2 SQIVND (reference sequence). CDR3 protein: CASSISPNQETQYF. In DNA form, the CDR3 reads TGTGCCAGTAGTATATCCCCGAACCAAGAGACCCAGTACTTC.

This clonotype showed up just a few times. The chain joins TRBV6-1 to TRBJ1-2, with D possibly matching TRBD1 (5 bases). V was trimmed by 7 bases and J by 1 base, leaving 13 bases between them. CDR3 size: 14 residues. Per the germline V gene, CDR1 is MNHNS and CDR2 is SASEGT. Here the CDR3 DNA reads TGTGCCAGCACCCGAACAGGAGTTAACTATGGCTACACCTTC. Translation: CASTRTGVNYGYTF.

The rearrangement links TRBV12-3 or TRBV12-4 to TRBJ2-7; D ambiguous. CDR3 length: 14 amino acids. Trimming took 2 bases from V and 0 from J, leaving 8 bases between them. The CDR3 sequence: CASSLNGLSYEQYF. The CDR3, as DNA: TGTGCCAGCAGTTTAAACGGGCTCTCCTACGAGCAGTACTTC.

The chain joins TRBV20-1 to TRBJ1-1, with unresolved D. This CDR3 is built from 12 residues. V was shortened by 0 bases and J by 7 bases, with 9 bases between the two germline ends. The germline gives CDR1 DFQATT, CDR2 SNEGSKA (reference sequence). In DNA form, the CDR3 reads TGCAGTGCTAGAGATTCGGCTTTTGAAGCTTTCTTT. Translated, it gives CSARDSAFEAFF.

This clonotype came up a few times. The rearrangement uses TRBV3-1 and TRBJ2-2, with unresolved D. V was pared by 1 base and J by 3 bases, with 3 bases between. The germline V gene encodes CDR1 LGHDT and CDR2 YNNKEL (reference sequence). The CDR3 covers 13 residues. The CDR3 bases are TGTGCCAGCAGCCAAGTGGACACCGGGGAGCTGTTTTTT. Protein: CASSQVDTGELFF.

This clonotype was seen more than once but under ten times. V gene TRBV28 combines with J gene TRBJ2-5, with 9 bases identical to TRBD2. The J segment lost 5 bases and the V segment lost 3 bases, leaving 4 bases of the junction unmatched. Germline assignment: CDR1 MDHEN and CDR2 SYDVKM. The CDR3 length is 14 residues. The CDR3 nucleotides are TGTGCCAGCAGTTTGCCCAGCGGGAGGGAGACCCAGTACTTC. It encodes CASSLPSGRETQYF. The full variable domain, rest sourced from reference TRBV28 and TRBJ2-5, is DVKVTQSSRYLVKRTGEKVFLECVQDMDHENMFWYRQDPGLGLRLIYFSYDVKMKEKGDIPEGYSVSREKKERFSLILESASTNQTSMYLCASSLPSGRETQYFGPGTRLLVL.

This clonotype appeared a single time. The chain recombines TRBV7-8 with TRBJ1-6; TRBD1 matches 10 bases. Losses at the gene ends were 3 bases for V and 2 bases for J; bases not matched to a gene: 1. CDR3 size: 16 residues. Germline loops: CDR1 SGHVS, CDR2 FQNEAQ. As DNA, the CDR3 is TGTGCCAGCAGCTTGGGACAGGGGCCCTATAATTCACCCCTCCACTTT. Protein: CASSLGQGPYNSPLHF.

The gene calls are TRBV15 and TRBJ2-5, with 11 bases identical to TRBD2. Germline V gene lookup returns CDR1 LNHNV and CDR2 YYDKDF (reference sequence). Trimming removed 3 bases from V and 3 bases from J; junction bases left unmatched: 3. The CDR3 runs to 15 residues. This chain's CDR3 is CATSRGLAVKETQYF. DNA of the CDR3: TGTGCCACCAGCAGGGGACTAGCGGTGAAAGAGACCCAGTACTTC.

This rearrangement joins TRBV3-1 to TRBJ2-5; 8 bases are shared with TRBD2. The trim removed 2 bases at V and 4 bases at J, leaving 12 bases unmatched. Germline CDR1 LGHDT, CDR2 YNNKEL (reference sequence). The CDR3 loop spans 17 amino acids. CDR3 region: CASSQRSGGAGRETQYF. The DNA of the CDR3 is TGTGCCAGCAGCCAACGATCCGGGGGGGCCGGTCGAGAGACCCAGTACTTC.

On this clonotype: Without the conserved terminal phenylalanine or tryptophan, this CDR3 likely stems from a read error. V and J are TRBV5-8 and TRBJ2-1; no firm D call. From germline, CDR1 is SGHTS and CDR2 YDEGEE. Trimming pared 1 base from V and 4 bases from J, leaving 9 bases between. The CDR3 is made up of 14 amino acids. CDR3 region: CASSLSSLYNEQFL. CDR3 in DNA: TGTGCCAGCAGCTTGTCTTCGCTGTACAATGAGCAGTTCTTA.

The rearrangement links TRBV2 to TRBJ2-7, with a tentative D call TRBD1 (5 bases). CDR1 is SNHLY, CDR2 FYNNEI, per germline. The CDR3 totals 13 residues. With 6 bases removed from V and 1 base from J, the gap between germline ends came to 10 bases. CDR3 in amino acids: CASRSSGSYEQYV. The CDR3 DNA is TGTGCCAGCAGATCTTCAGGGTCCTACGAGCAGTACGTC.

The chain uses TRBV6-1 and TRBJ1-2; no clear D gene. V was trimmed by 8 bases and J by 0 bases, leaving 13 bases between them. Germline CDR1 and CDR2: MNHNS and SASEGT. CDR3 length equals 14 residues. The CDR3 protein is CASGLALANYGYTF. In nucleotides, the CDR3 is TGTGCCAGCGGGCTAGCCCTAGCTAACTATGGCTACACCTTC.

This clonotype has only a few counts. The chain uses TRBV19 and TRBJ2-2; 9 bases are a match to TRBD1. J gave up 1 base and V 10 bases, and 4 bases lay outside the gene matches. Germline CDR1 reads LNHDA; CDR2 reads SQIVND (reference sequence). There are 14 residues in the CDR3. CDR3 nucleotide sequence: TGTGCCACCCCGGGACAGGGGAACACCGGGGAGCTGTTTTTT. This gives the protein CATPGQGNTGELFF. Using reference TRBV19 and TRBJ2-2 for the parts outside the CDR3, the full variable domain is DGGITQSPKYLFRKEGQNVTLSCEQNLNHDAMYWYRQDPGQGLRLIYYSQIVNDFQKGDIAEGYSVSREKKESFPLTVTSAQKNPTAFYLCATPGQGNTGELFFGEGSRLTVL.

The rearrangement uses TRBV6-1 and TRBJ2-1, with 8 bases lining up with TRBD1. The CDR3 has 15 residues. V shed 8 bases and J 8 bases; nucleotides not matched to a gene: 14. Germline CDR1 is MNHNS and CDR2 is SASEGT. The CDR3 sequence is CASGGHGDRLDEQFF. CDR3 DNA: TGTGCCAGCGGGGGCCATGGGGACAGGCTCGATGAGCAGTTCTTC.

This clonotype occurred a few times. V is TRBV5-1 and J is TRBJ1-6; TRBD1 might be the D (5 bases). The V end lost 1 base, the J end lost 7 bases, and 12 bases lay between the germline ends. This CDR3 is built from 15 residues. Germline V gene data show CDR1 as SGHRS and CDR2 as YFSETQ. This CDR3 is CASSLMGQGNSPLHF. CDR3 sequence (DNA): TGCGCCAGCAGCTTGATGGGGCAGGGAAATTCACCCCTCCACTTT.

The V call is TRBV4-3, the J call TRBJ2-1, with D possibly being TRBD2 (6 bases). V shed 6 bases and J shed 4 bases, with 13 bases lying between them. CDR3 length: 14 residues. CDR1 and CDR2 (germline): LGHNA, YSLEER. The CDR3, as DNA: TGCGCCAGCAGGCGGGGAACCTCGTACAATGAGCAGTTCTTC. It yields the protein CASRRGTSYNEQFF.

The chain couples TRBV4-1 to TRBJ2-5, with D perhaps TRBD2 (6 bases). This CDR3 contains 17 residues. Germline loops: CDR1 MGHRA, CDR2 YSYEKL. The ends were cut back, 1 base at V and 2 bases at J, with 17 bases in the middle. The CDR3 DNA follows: TGCGCCAGCAGCCAAGCTCCTGGCGGGGTGTTTCAAGAGACCCAGTACTTC. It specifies CASSQAPGGVFQETQYF.

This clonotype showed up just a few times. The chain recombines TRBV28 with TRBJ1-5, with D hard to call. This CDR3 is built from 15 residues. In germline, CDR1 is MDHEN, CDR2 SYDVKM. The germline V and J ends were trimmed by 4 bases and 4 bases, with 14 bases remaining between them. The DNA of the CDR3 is TGTGCCAGCAGTTCCGCTCCCGGTGTTAATCAGCCCCAGCATTTT. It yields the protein CASSSAPGVNQPQHF.

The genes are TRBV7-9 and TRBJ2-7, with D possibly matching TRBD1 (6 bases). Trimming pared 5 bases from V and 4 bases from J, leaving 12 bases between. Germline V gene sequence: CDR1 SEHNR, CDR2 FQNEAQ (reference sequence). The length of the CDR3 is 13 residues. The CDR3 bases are TGTGCCAGCAGCCGGACAGCACCTTACGAGCAGTACTTC. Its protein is CASSRTAPYEQYF.